A single sample gave rise to the 2 T cell receptor beta chains below, sequenced in a study of OX40 agonist ivuxolimab in advanced cancers. The assay was immunoSEQ multiplex PCR, and TCRdb's table has in-frame clones only and misses some. There are roughly 100,000 clones in the sample; approximately 85% occur only once, and 3.5% to 4% lies in the top ten. This specimen consisted of CD4+ or CD8+ T cells sorted from blood, obtained in a trial of the OX40 agonist ivuxolimab. These receptors were taken from an adult with an advanced solid tumor such as melanoma, head and neck, liver or kidney cancer.

V is TRBV7-2 and J is TRBJ2-3; 8 nucleotides align to TRBD1. The CDR3 is 16 residues long. The germline gives CDR1 SGHTA, CDR2 FQGNSA. The V gene end was trimmed by 3 bases and the J gene end by 5 bases; junction bases not matched to a gene: 10. The CDR3 reads CASSFDSGGAGDTQYF. The DNA of the CDR3 is TGTGCCAGCAGCTTTGACTCAGGGGGCGCCGGAGATACGCAGTATTTT.

J is TRBJ1-4 and V is TRBV28, with TRBD1 matching 10 bases. The germline V gene encodes CDR1 MDHEN and CDR2 SYDVKM. The CDR3 consists of 15 residues. Trimming at V came to 6 bases and at J to 4 bases, leaving 5 bases not matched to a gene. The CDR3 spells CASSLGQGYNEKLFF. CDR3 bases: TGTGCCAGCAGCCTGGGACAGGGGTATAATGAAAAACTGTTTTTT.